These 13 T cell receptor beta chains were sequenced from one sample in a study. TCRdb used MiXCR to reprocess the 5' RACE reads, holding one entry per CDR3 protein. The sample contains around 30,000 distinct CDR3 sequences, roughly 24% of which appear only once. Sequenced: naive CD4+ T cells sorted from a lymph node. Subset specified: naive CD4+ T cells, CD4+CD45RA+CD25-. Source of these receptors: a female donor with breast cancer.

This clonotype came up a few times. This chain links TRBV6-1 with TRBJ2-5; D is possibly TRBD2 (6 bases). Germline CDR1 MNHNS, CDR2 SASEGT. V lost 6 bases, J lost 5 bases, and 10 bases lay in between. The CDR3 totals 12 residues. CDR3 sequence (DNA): TGTGCCAGCAGGACTAGGGGTGAGACCCAGTACTTC. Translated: CASRTRGETQYF.

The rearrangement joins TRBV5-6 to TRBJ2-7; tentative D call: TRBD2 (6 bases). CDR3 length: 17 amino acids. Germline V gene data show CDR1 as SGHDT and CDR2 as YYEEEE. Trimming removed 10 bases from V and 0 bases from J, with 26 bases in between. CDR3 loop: CAPRGLPGGRGSYEQYF. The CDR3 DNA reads TGTGCCCCACGGGGGTTGCCGGGTGGGAGAGGCTCCTACGAGCAGTACTTC.

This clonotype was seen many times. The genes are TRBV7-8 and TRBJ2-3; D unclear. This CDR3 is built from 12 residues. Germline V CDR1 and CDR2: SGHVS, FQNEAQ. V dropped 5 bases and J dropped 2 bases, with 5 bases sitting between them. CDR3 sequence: CASSTNTDTQYF. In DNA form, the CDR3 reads TGTGCCAGCAGCACAAACACAGATACGCAGTATTTT.

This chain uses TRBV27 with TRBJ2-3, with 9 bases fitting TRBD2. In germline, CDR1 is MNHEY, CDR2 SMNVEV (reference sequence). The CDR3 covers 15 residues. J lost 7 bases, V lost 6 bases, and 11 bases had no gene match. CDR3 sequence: CASRMMREGHYTQYF. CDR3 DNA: TGTGCCAGCAGAATGATGCGGGAGGGCCATTATACGCAGTATTTT.

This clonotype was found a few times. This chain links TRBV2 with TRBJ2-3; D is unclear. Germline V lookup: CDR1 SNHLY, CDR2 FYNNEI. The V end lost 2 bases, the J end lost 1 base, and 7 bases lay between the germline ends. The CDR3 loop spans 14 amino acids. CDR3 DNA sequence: TGTGCCAGCAGTGAACAGCGCCGCACAGATACGCAGTATTTT. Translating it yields CASSEQRRTDTQYF.

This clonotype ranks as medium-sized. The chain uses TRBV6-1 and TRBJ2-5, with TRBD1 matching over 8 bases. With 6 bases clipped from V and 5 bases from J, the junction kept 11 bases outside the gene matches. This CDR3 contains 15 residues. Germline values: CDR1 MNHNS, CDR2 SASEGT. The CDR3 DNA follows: TGTGCCAGCAGGGATACTCTGACAGGGGTGGAGACCCAGTACTTC. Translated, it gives CASRDTLTGVETQYF.

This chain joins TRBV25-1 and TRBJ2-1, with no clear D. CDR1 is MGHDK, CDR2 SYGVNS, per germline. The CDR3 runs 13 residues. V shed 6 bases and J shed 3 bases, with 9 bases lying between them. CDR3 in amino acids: CASSRTGYNEQFF. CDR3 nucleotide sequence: TGTGCCAGCAGCCGGACGGGCTACAATGAGCAGTTCTTC.

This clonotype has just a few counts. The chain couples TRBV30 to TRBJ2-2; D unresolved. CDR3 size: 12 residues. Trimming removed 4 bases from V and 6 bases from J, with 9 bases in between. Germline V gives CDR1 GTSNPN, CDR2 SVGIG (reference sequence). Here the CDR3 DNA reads TGTGCCTGGACCCGCCTCCCCGGGGAGCTGTTTTTT. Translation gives CAWTRLPGELFF.

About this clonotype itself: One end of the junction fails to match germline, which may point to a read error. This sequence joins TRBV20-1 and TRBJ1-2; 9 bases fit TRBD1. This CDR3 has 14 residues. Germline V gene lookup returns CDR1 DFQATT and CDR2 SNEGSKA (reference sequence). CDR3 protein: CSARDRGSNYGYAF. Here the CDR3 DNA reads TGCAGTGCTAGGGACAGGGGCTCTAACTATGGCTACGCCTTC.

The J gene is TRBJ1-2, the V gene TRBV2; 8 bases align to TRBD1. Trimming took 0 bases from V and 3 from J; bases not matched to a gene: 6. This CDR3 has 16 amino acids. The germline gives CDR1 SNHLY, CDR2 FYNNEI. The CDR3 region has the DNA TGTGCCAGCAGTGAAGCGCTTGGACAGGGCGACTATGGCTACACCTTC. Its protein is CASSEALGQGDYGYTF. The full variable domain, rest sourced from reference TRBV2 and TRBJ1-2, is EPEVTQTPSHQVTQMGQEVILRCVPISNHLYFYWYRQILGQKVEFLVSFYNNEISEKSEIFDDQFSVERPDGSNFTLKIRSTKLEDSAMYFCASSEALGQGDYGYTFGSGTRLTVV.

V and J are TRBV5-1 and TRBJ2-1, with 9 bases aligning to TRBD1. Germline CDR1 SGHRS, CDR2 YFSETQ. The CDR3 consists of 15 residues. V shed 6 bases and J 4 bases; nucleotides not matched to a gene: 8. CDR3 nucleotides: TGCGCCAGCACCCTCGGACAGGGGAGATACAATGAGCAGTTCTTC. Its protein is CASTLGQGRYNEQFF.

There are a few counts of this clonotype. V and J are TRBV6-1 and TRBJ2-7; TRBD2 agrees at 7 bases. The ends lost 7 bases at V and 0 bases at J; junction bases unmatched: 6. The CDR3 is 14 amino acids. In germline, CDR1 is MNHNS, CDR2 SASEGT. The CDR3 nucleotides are TGTGCCAGCAAGCGGGACGGTAACTCCTACGAGCAGTACTTC. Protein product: CASKRDGNSYEQYF.

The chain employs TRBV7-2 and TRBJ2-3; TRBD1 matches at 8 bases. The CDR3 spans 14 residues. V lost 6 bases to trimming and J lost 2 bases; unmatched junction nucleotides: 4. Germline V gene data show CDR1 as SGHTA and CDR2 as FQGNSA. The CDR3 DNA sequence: TGTGCCAGCAGTTTGACAGGGGACACAGATACGCAGTATTTT. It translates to CASSLTGDTDTQYF.